This T cell receptor beta chain is from a study of blood T cell repertoires in COVID-19. Generated by immunoSEQ multiplex PCR, the TCRdb table keeps only in-frame clones and is missing some. The sample yields around 230,000 clones, over 75% seen once. Germline assignment: CDR1 SGHTA and CDR2 FQGTGA. The CDR3 consists of 13 residues. V was clipped by 4 bases and J by 6 bases; unmatched bases: 4. The chain is built from TRBV7-3 and TRBJ2-7; 9 positions agree with TRBD1. This clonotype was obtained from a man aged 50 to 60 with COVID-19, enrolled during active disease. Sample: peripheral blood. The CDR3 is CASSSGQGGEQYF. The CDR3 DNA follows: TGTGCCAGCAGCTCGGGACAGGGTGGCGAGCAGTACTTC.